These 18 T cell receptor beta chains were all obtained from the same sample, sequenced in a study of metastatic and nonmetastatic thyroid tumors (dated by TCRdb to the early 2020s). The protocol used for the library was PCR. Sequencing relied on an Illumina HiSeq 4000. TCRdb took the public reads, trimmed them with fastp at Q25, ran MiXCR for clone calling and kept in-frame beta chains. This sample has about 8,400 clones in its table, and 25% to 40% of those were observed once. The top ten clones comprise about 20% of the sample. No treatment had been received by any patient before thyroid surgery. The sequenced sample was tumor tissue. The receptors come from a female donor with papillary thyroid cancer or a benign thyroid nodule (not recorded which). Some clones in this sample may be carry-over from other donors' samples.

This chain uses TRBV20-1 with TRBJ1-2, with D maybe TRBD1 (6 bases). This CDR3 is 12 amino acids long. Per the germline V gene, CDR1 is DFQATT and CDR2 is SNEGSKA (reference sequence). As DNA, the CDR3 is TGCGGGGGGCGGGACCCCAACTATGGCTACACCTTC. It translates to CGGRDPNYGYTF.

In its sample, this clone was seen a few times. The V and J genes are TRBV28 and TRBJ2-7, with 13 positions matching TRBD2. The CDR3 consists of 15 residues. V trimming: 4 bases; J trimming: 8 bases; junction bases outside the gene matches: 8. The germline V gene encodes CDR1 MDHEN and CDR2 SYDVKM. The CDR3 loop is CASSSRTSGSKKQYF. The CDR3 coding sequence is TGTGCCAGCAGTTCCCGGACTAGCGGGAGCAAAAAGCAGTACTTC.

This clone was seen only a few times. This rearrangement joins TRBV28 to TRBJ2-7, with 8 bases aligning to TRBD1. The length of the CDR3 is 16 residues. The V gene end was trimmed by 0 bases and the J gene end by 3 bases; junction bases not matched to a gene: 7. Germline assignment: CDR1 MDHEN and CDR2 SYDVKM. Here the CDR3 reads CASSLWRTGLGYEQYF. CDR3 DNA: TGTGCCAGCAGTTTATGGCGGACAGGGTTAGGCTACGAGCAGTACTTC.

The V call is TRBV20-1, the J call TRBJ2-7, with D possibly matching TRBD2 (6 bases). V was trimmed by 1 base and J by 2 bases, leaving 15 bases between them. CDR1 is DFQATT and CDR2 is SNEGSKA in the germline V gene (reference sequence). The CDR3 totals 15 residues. The CDR3 is CSARVSEGLPYEQYF. CDR3 bases: TGCAGTGCTAGAGTTTCGGAGGGCCTACCCTACGAGCAGTACTTC.

The rearrangement links TRBV9 to TRBJ1-5; unclear D gene. Germline loops: CDR1 SGDLS, CDR2 YYNGEE. CDR3 length equals 14 residues. Trimming stripped 0 bases from V and 4 bases from J, with 8 bases between. The CDR3 here is CASSVGGKNQPQHF. Written as DNA, the CDR3 is TGTGCCAGCAGCGTAGGAGGGAAAAATCAGCCCCAGCATTTT.

This clone showed up just a few times. The chain is built from TRBV12-3 or TRBV12-4 and TRBJ1-1; D is unclear. The CDR3 has 12 amino acids. The V gene lost 4 bases and the J gene lost 3 bases, with 6 bases spanning the gap. The CDR3 nucleotides read TGTGCCAGCAGTTGGGTCGACACTGAAGCTTTCTTT. Amino acid sequence: CASSWVDTEAFF.

This clone is labeled as medium-sized. This rearrangement joins TRBV12-3 or TRBV12-4 to TRBJ1-1; the match to TRBD1 covers 9 bases. Trimming at V came to 9 bases and at J to 5 bases, leaving 7 bases not matched to a gene. The CDR3 consists of 13 residues. The CDR3 DNA follows: TGTGCCAGTGGACAGGGGCTGAGAACTGAAGCTTTCTTT. This sequence encodes CASGQGLRTEAFF.

The chain employs TRBV20-1 and TRBJ1-1; D remains unclear. The V end was cut by 6 bases, the J end by 6 bases, with 23 bases between. The CDR3 has 15 residues. CDR1 and CDR2 (germline): DFQATT, SNEGSKA (reference sequence). The CDR3 sequence is CSANSPRRPNPEAFF. CDR3 DNA: TGCAGTGCAAACTCCCCGCGGAGACCCAATCCTGAAGCTTTCTTT.

The chain recombines TRBV7-1 with TRBJ1-6; D is perhaps TRBD1 (5 bases). TRBV7-1 is an ORF for which the function is uncertain. CDR3 length equals 19 residues. V lost 0 bases and J lost 1, with 16 bases in between. The CDR3 DNA reads as TGTGCCAGCAGCTCAGCACAGGTCTCTAAACGGTCCTATAATTCACCCCTCCACTTT. Its protein product is CASSSAQVSKRSYNSPLHF.

This clone is hyperexpanded by share. The chain recombines TRBV10-2 with TRBJ2-1, with D unresolved. The germline CDR1 and CDR2 sequences are WSHSY and SAAADI. V lost 0 bases, J lost 8 bases, and 14 bases lay in between. The CDR3 contains 15 residues. The chain's CDR3 is CASSESTATGHEQFF. CDR3 in DNA: TGCGCCAGCAGTGAGTCGACTGCAACCGGGCATGAGCAGTTCTTC.

The chain employs TRBV30 and TRBJ1-1; D remains ambiguous. Deletions cut 1 base from V and 7 bases from J, with 13 bases between. Germline V gene sequence: CDR1 GTSNPN, CDR2 SVGIG (reference sequence). The CDR3 totals 13 residues. CDR3 DNA: TGTGCCTGGAGTGCGATTATGAAGTATGAAGCTTTCTTT. Translating gives CAWSAIMKYEAFF. The variable domain in full, completed from reference TRBV30 and TRBJ1-1, reads SQTIHQWPATLVQPVGSPLSLECTVEGTSNPNLYWYRQAAGRGLQLLFYSVGIGQISSEVPQNLSASRPQDRQFILSSKKLLLSDSGFYLCAWSAIMKYEAFFGQGTRLTVV.

V is TRBV9 and J is TRBJ1-2; perhaps TRBD1 as D (6 bases). The CDR3 extends over 16 amino acids. Trimming cost V 0 bases and J 3 bases, with 15 bases left between them. Germline values: CDR1 SGDLS, CDR2 YYNGEE. CDR3 DNA sequence: TGTGCCAGCAGCGTAGGTCAGGACAGAGGCTACTATGGCTACACCTTC. Its translation: CASSVGQDRGYYGYTF.

This clone was picked up a small number of times. The chain links TRBV28 to TRBJ2-7; TRBD2 aligns across 10 bases. This CDR3 spans 14 amino acids. The trim removed 7 bases at V and 5 bases at J, leaving 8 bases unmatched. Germline CDR1 and CDR2: MDHEN and SYDVKM. CDR3 nucleotide sequence: TGTGCCAGCAACCCGGGGCTAGCGGGGGACGAGCAGTACTTC. Its protein product is CASNPGLAGDEQYF.

This chain uses TRBV2 with TRBJ1-1, with D possibly TRBD1 on 5 matching bases. This CDR3 region has 14 residues. Looked up from germline, CDR1 is SNHLY and CDR2 is FYNNEI. Trimming stripped 8 bases from V and 5 bases from J, with 18 bases between. Here the CDR3 DNA reads TGTGCCAGCTGCAGGGACTCCAGTGTTACTGAAGCTTTCTTT. Amino acid sequence: CASCRDSSVTEAFF.

The chain links TRBV6-5 to TRBJ1-5; TRBD1 matches at 12 bases. This CDR3 contains 15 residues. In germline, CDR1 is MNHEY, CDR2 SVGAGI. Trimming took 4 bases from V and 7 from J; bases not matched to a gene: 5. CDR3 region: CASSSGTGGAQPQHF. CDR3 DNA sequence: TGTGCCAGCAGTTCCGGGACAGGGGGCGCGCAGCCCCAGCATTTT.

This clone was seen a few times. Germline and junction disagree at one end, which may indicate a read error. CDR3 in DNA: TGTGCCACCAGTGATTTGTCACAGGCCCAAGAGACCCAGTACTTC. The encoded protein is CATSDLSQAQETQYF. The rearrangement joins TRBV10-2 to TRBJ2-5, with TRBD1 as a possible D gene (5 bases). Germline V gene sequence: CDR1 WSHSY, CDR2 SAAADI. The CDR3 loop spans 15 amino acids.

V gene TRBV28 combines with J gene TRBJ2-1; D is perhaps TRBD1 or TRBD2 (6 bases each). V dropped 7 bases and J dropped 5 bases, with 15 bases sitting between them. Germline values: CDR1 MDHEN, CDR2 SYDVKM. The CDR3 runs 14 residues. CDR3 sequence reads: CASTRRGADNEQFF. CDR3 bases: TGTGCCAGCACCCGGAGGGGGGCTGACAATGAGCAGTTCTTC. Filled out from reference TRBV28 and TRBJ2-1, the complete variable domain reads DVKVTQSSRYLVKRTGEKVFLECVQDMDHENMFWYRQDPGLGLRLIYFSYDVKMKEKGDIPEGYSVSREKKERFSLILESASTNQTSMYLCASTRRGADNEQFFGPGTRLTVL.

The genes are TRBV5-6 and TRBJ2-1; D might be TRBD2 (5 bases). V was shortened by 4 bases and J by 0 bases, with 11 bases between the two germline ends. The CDR3 covers 15 residues. CDR1 and CDR2 from the germline V gene are SGHDT and YYEEEE. This CDR3 is CASSVDSSSYNEQFF. CDR3 coding DNA: TGTGCCAGCAGCGTGGACTCAAGCTCCTACAATGAGCAGTTCTTC.